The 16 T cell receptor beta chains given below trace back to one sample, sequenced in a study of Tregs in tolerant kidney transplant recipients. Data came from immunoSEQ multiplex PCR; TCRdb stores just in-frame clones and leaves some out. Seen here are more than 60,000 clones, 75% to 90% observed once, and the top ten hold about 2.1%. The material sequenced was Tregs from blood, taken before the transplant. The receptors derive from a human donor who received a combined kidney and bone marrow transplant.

Written as DNA, the CDR3 is TGTGCCAGCAGCACGGTGGGAGGGCCTTACGAGCAGTACTTC. Translating gives CASSTVGGPYEQYF. This rearrangement joins TRBV7-2 to TRBJ2-7; 7 bases match TRBD2. Germline V gene data show CDR1 as SGHTA and CDR2 as FQGNSA. The CDR3 spans 14 residues. V lost 5 bases and J lost 4; bases outside the gene matches: 8.

The CDR3: CASSQEPPGTSGRETQYF. The DNA of the CDR3 is TGCGCCAGCAGTCAAGAACCGCCCGGGACTAGCGGGAGAGAGACCCAGTACTTC. V and J are TRBV23-1 and TRBJ2-5; 14 bases align to TRBD2. TRBV23-1 is reported as an ORF; its role is uncertain. The CDR3 runs to 18 residues. Unmatched junction bases numbered 9, after V lost 2 bases and J lost 4 bases.

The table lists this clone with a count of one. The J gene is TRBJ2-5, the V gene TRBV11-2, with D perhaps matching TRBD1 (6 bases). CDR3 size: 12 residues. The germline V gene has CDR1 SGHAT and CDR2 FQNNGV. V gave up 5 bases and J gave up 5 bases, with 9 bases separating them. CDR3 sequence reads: CASSQTGETQYF. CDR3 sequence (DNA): TGTGCCAGCAGCCAAACAGGGGAGACCCAGTACTTC. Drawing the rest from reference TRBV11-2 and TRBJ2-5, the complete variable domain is EAGVAQSPRYKIIEKRQSVAFWCNPISGHATLYWYQQILGQGPKLLIQFQNNGVVDDSQLPKDRFSAERLKGVDSTLKIQPAKLEDSAVYLCASSQTGETQYFGPGTRLLVL.

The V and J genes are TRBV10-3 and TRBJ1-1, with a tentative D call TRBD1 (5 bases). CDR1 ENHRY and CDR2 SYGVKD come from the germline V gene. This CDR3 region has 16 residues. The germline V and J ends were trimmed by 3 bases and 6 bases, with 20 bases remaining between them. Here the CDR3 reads CAISDLGGVLVAEAFF. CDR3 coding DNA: TGTGCCATCAGTGATCTGGGGGGAGTTTTGGTCGCTGAAGCTTTCTTT.

DNA of the CDR3: TGCAGCGTCCCACGGCAGTTTCCTCCCTACGAGCAGTACTTC. Translating it yields CSVPRQFPPYEQYF. V gene TRBV29-1 combines with J gene TRBJ2-7, with unresolved D. CDR1 SQVTM and CDR2 ANQGSEA come from the germline V gene. CDR3 length: 14 residues. Between the trimmed V and J ends, which lost 6 bases and 2 bases, there was a span of 17 bases.

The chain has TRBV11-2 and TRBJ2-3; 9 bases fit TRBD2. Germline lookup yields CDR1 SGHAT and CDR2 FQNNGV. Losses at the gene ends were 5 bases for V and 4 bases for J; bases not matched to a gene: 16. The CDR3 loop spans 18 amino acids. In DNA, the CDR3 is TGTGCCAGCAGCGGTCTTAACCGGCTAGCGGGAAGGGCAGATACGCAGTATTTT. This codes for CASSGLNRLAGRADTQYF.

The CDR3 here is CASSLVRGQETQYF. CDR3 DNA sequence: TGTGCCAGCAGCTTAGTCAGGGGCCAAGAGACCCAGTACTTC. V and J are TRBV7-7 and TRBJ2-5; D might be TRBD1 (6 bases). CDR3 size: 14 residues. Germline V CDR1 and CDR2: SSHAT, FNYEAQ (reference sequence). Trimming cost V 1 base and J 1 base, with 7 bases left between them.

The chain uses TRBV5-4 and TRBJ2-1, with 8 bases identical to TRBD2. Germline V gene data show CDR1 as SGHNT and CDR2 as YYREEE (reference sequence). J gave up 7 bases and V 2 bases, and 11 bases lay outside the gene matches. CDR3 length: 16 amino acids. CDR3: CASSFQAGAAGNEQFF. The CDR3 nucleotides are TGTGCCAGCAGCTTTCAAGCGGGAGCGGCAGGGAATGAGCAGTTCTTC. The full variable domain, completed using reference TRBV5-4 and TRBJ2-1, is ETGVTQSPTHLIKTRGQQVTLRCSSQSGHNTVSWYQQALGQGPQFIFQYYREEENGRGNFPPRFSGLQFPNYSSELNVNALELDDSALYLCASSFQAGAAGNEQFFGPGTRLTVL.

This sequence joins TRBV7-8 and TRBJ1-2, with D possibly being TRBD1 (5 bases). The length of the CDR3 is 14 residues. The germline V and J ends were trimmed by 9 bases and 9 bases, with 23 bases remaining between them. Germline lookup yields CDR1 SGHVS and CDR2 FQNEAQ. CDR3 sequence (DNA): TGTGCCAGTAAGCCGTTAGGGGAGGCGAGGAGCTACACCTTC. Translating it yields CASKPLGEARSYTF. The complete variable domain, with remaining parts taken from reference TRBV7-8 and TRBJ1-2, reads GAGVSQSPRYKVAKRGQDVALRCDPISGHVSLFWYQQALGQGPEFLTYFQNEAQLDKSGLPSDRFFAERPEGSVSTLKIQRTQQEDSAVYLCASKPLGEARSYTFGSGTRLTVV.

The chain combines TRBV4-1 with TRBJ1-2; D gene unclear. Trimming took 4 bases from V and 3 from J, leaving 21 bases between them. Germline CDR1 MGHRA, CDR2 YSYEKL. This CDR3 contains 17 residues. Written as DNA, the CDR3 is TGCGCCAGCAGCCGAGGAGGTCTACTAATGGGTGACTATGGCTACACCTTC. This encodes CASSRGGLLMGDYGYTF.

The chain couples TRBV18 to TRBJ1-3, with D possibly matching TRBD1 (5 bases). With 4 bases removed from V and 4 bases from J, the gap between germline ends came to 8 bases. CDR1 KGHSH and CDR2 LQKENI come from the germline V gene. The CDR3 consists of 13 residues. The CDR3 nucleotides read TGTGCCAGCTCACGGGACCGCGGAAACACCATATATTTT. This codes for CASSRDRGNTIYF.

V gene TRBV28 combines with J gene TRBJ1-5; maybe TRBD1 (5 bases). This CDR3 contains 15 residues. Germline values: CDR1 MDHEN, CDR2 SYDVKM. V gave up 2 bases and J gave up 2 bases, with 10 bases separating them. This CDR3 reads CASSLGGVGNQPQHF. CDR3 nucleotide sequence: TGTGCCAGCAGTTTAGGGGGGGTGGGCAATCAGCCCCAGCATTTT.

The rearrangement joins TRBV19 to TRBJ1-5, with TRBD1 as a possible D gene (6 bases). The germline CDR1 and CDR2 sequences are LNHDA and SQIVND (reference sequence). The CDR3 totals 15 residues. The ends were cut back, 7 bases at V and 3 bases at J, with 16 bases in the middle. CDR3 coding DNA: TGTGCCAGTATGTCCCTAAGGGGGTTCAATCAGCCCCAGCATTTT. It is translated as CASMSLRGFNQPQHF. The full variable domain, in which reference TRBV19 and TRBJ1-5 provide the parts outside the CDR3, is DGGITQSPKYLFRKEGQNVTLSCEQNLNHDAMYWYRQDPGQGLRLIYYSQIVNDFQKGDIAEGYSVSREKKESFPLTVTSAQKNPTAFYLCASMSLRGFNQPQHFGDGTRLSIL.

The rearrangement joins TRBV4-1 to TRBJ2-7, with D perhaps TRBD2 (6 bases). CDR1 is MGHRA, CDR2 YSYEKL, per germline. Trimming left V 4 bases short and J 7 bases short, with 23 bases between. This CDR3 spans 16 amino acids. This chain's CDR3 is CASSLSGGPPPPEQYF. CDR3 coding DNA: TGCGCCAGCAGCCTAAGTGGAGGGCCACCCCCTCCGGAGCAGTACTTC.

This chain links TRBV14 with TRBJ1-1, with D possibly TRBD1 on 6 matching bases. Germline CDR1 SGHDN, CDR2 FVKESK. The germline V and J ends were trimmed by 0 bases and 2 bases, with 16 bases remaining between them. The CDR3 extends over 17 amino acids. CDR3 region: CASSQDRGANLNTEAFF. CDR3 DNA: TGTGCCAGCAGCCAAGATCGGGGGGCCAACCTCAACACTGAAGCTTTCTTT.

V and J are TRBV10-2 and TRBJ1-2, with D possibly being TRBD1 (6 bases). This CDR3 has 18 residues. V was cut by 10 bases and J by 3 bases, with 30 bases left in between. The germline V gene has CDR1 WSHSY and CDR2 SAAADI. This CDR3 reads CATSSDILGGLWDYGYTF. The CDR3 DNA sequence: TGCGCCACCAGCAGTGATATTTTAGGGGGACTCTGGGACTATGGCTACACCTTC.